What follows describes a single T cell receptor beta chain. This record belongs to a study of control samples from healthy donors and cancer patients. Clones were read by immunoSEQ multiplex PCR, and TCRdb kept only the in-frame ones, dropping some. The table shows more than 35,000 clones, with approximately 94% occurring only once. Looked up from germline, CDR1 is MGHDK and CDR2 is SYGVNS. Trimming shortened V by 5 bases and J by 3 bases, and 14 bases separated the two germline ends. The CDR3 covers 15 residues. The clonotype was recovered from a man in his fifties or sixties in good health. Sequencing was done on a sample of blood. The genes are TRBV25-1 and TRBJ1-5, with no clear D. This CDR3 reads CASSMGEGINQPQHF. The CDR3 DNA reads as TGTGCCAGCAGTATGGGAGAAGGGATCAATCAGCCCCAGCATTTT.